This entry concerns a single TCR beta chain. As yet, its antigen is unknown. Each of the donors was a healthy bone marrow donor. Trimming cost V 0 bases and J 1 base, with 6 bases left between them. The germline CDR1 and CDR2 sequences are MGHRA and YSYEKL. The CDR3 runs to 15 residues. This sample was taken from a study of cytomegalovirus exposure and HLA in healthy donors. Study-wide findings and caveats: Later work found most CMV-associated TCR beta chains apparently HLA-restricted. Reports credit the classifier with highly specific, highly sensitive diagnosis of cytomegalovirus status.

PCR was performed using 60 Vbeta and 13 Jbeta primers. Some clones are missing from TCRdb's copy, which holds only in-frame ones; the method was immunoSEQ multiplex PCR. The sample has 95,000 to 100,000 clones, roughly 70% seen once; the top ten hold around 1.8%. The chain has TRBV4-1 and TRBJ2-2; no clear D gene. What was sequenced was PBMCs. The TCR was taken from a male donor in good health and CMV-seronegative. The CDR3 nucleotides read TGCGCCAGCAGCCAAGAATACGGGAACACCGGGGAGCTGTTTTTT. Its protein is CASSQEYGNTGELFF.